This entry describes one TCR beta chain. Original data processing: It was from reference gene primer amplification that nucleated cell counts were estimated. Assay: immunoSEQ multiplex PCR; the TCRdb copy retains only in-frame clones and omits some. The DNA was the basis for D and trimming; V, J and clone size are from that table. The top ten clones hold approximately 10% of a sample with about 140,000 clones, 80% to 90% of them seen once. Germline V lookup: CDR1 LNHDA, CDR2 SQIVND (reference sequence). The V segment lost 6 bases and the J segment 5 bases; nucleotides outside the gene matches: 4. The CDR3 is 14 amino acids. This entry comes from a study of blood T cell repertoires in COVID-19. Overall study context: The origin of the acute and convalescent COVID-19 samples was the United States, Italy and Spain. Sources were T cells, B-cell-depleted T cells, or PBMCs; the material itself was cDNA or gDNA.

The receptor was derived from a man aged 55 to 70 with active or convalescent COVID-19. The chain carries TRBV19 and TRBJ2-5, with TRBD1 matching over 12 bases. Source material: peripheral blood. CDR3 DNA: TGTGCCAGTAGCGGGACAGGGGGCAGGGAGACCCAGTACTTC. It is translated as CASSGTGGRETQYF.